The 27 T cell receptor beta chains below were found in one sample sequenced in a study of a mutant IDH1 vaccine in newly diagnosed glioma. Assay: immunoSEQ multiplex PCR; the TCRdb copy retains only in-frame clones and omits some. Seen here are just under 95,000 clones, just under 80% observed once, and the top ten hold 7% to 9%. Time point defined: baseline, week 1 (first vaccination visit). Treatment of the sample: pre-vaccination baseline after standard-of-care therapy. Specimen: PBMCs, collected from a glioma patient treated with radiotherapy, temozolomide or both. These receptors originate from a man aged 40-55 years with glioma.

This chain links TRBV18 with TRBJ2-7; weak D call: TRBD2 (6 bases). V lost 3 bases, J lost 4 bases, and 10 bases lay in between. CDR3 length equals 13 residues. Per germline, CDR1 KGHSH and CDR2 LQKENI. CDR3 residues: CASSPSSAYEQYF. For the CDR3, the DNA is TGTGCCAGCTCACCGTCTAGCGCATACGAGCAGTACTTC.

This clone was picked up many times. The chain combines TRBV6-4 with TRBJ2-6; D is unclear. The CDR3 contains 15 residues. CDR1 and CDR2 from the germline V gene are MRHNA and SNTAGT. The ends were cut back, 0 bases at V and 0 bases at J, with 3 bases in the middle. The CDR3 DNA reads TGTGCCAGCAGTGACTCGAGCTCTGGGGCCAACGTCCTGACTTTC. Translation gives CASSDSSSGANVLTF.

This chain connects TRBV19 to TRBJ1-2, with D hard to call. Trimming cost V 9 bases and J 7 bases, with 18 bases left between them. Germline CDR1 and CDR2: LNHDA and SQIVND (reference sequence). This CDR3 contains 13 residues. CDR3 nucleotides: TGTGCCAGCAGCGCCGGGGAGGGAGCTGGCTACACCTTC. This codes for CASSAGEGAGYTF.

V usage is TRBV5-1 and J usage is TRBJ2-7; 11 bases align to TRBD2. The CDR3 contains 14 residues. The germline CDR1 and CDR2 sequences are SGHRS and YFSETQ. With V trimmed by 4 bases and J by 2 bases, 2 bases remained unmatched. This chain's CDR3 is CASSTSGGAYEQYF. The CDR3 nucleotides are TGCGCCAGCAGCACTAGCGGGGGAGCCTACGAGCAGTACTTC.

The chain combines TRBV5-8 with TRBJ2-2; 10 bases are a match to TRBD2. This CDR3 contains 17 residues. V dropped 4 bases and J dropped 5; count of bases not matched to a gene: 11. Germline values: CDR1 SGHTS, CDR2 YDEGEE. The CDR3 DNA follows: TGTGCCAGCAGCCGGGGGGCTAGCGGGAGAGGGACCGGGGAGCTGTTTTTT. Translating it yields CASSRGASGRGTGELFF.

This clone has more than one count but fewer than ten. This chain joins TRBV6-6 and TRBJ1-1, with D tentatively TRBD1 (5 bases). CDR1 MNHNY and CDR2 SVGAGI come from the germline V gene (reference sequence). Trimming took off 0 bases at V and 6 bases at J, with 11 bases between the two ends. The CDR3 runs 14 residues. This CDR3 reads CASSYSRWGAEAFF. For the CDR3, the DNA is TGTGCCAGCAGTTACTCGAGATGGGGGGCTGAAGCTTTCTTT.

About this clone: The sample carries other DNA sequences with the same CDR3. V is TRBV2 and J is TRBJ2-5; perhaps TRBD2 as D (6 bases). The CDR3 length is 13 residues. CDR1 is SNHLY, CDR2 FYNNEI, per germline. Trimming left V 8 bases short and J 2 bases short, with 12 bases between. DNA for the CDR3: TGTGCCAGCGATCGGGACTCACAAGAGACCCAGTACTTC. It specifies CASDRDSQETQYF. The full variable domain, in which reference TRBV2 and TRBJ2-5 provide the parts outside the CDR3, is EPEVTQTPSHQVTQMGQEVILRCVPISNHLYFYWYRQILGQKVEFLVSFYNNEISEKSEIFDDQFSVERPDGSNFTLKIRSTKLEDSAMYFCASDRDSQETQYFGPGTRLLVL.

V usage is TRBV27 and J usage is TRBJ1-5; no definite D call. V lost 6 bases, J lost 2 bases, and 8 bases lay in between. CDR3 length equals 13 residues. Germline loops: CDR1 MNHEY, CDR2 SMNVEV (reference sequence). In nucleotides, the CDR3 is TGTGCCAGCAGCTCTGTTGGCAATCAGCCCCAGCATTTT. Encoded protein: CASSSVGNQPQHF.

The chain has TRBV14 and TRBJ2-3, with 7 bases lining up with TRBD2. The CDR3 is 13 residues long. Germline lookup yields CDR1 SGHDN and CDR2 FVKESK. V lost 6 bases, J lost 1 base, and 1 base stayed unmatched. CDR3 nucleotides: TGTGCCAGCAGTGGACTAGGCACAGATACGCAGTATTTT. Translating it yields CASSGLGTDTQYF.

The chain employs TRBV11-2 and TRBJ1-1; D is uncertain. V shed 5 bases and J shed 2 bases, with 15 bases lying between them. The V gene's germline CDR1 is SGHAT and CDR2 FQNNGV. The CDR3 runs 15 residues. The chain's CDR3 is CASSPGFLSNTEAFF. Written as DNA, the CDR3 is TGTGCCAGCAGCCCGGGATTTTTAAGCAACACTGAAGCTTTCTTT.

This clone was seen once. The chain uses TRBV6-5 and TRBJ2-1, with 9 bases lining up with TRBD2. V shed 6 bases and J 9 bases; nucleotides not matched to a gene: 9. Germline-derived CDR1 and CDR2 are MNHEY and SVGAGI. The CDR3 has 14 residues. The CDR3 nucleotides are TGTGCCAGCAGGAGCGGGGGGCCCACGGGTGAGCAGTTCTTC. This codes for CASRSGGPTGEQFF.

The rearrangement joins TRBV6-5 to TRBJ1-3; D not certain. Germline CDR1 reads MNHEY; CDR2 reads SVGAGI. The CDR3 consists of 14 residues. The V gene lost 4 bases and the J gene lost 0 bases, with 7 bases spanning the gap. The CDR3 region is CASSLSISGNTIYF. The CDR3 nucleotides are TGTGCCAGCAGTTTATCTATCTCTGGAAACACCATATATTTT.

V gene TRBV5-1 combines with J gene TRBJ2-1; D is uncertain. CDR1 and CDR2 (germline): SGHRS, YFSETQ. The ends were cut back, 2 bases at V and 5 bases at J, with 5 bases in the middle. The CDR3 extends over 12 amino acids. The chain's CDR3 is CASSFGDNEQFF. In DNA, the CDR3 is TGCGCCAGCAGCTTCGGAGACAATGAGCAGTTCTTC.

The rearrangement links TRBV30 to TRBJ2-2, with D unclear. Trimming took 4 bases from V and 3 from J, leaving 9 bases between them. Germline V gene data show CDR1 as GTSNPN and CDR2 as SVGIG (reference sequence). The CDR3 covers 13 residues. The DNA for the CDR3 is TGTGCCTGGAAGCGTGCGCACACCGGGGAGCTGTTTTTT. This gives the protein CAWKRAHTGELFF.

The rearrangement uses TRBV19 and TRBJ1-5, with a weak D call TRBD1 (5 bases). Germline assignment: CDR1 LNHDA and CDR2 SQIVND (reference sequence). The CDR3 runs to 14 residues. V was clipped by 5 bases and J by 7 bases, with 15 bases between them. Written as DNA, the CDR3 is TGTGCCAGTAGTGAAACAAGGGGTTCGCAGCCCCAGCATTTT. This codes for CASSETRGSQPQHF.

The chain employs TRBV7-3 and TRBJ2-1; D perhaps matches TRBD2 (6 bases). The germline V gene has CDR1 SGHTA and CDR2 FQGTGA. This CDR3 has 13 amino acids. V lost 2 bases and J lost 9, with 11 bases in between. The CDR3 loop is CASSLPGSREQFF. The CDR3, as DNA: TGTGCCAGCAGCTTACCCGGGAGTCGTGAGCAGTTCTTC.

The J gene is TRBJ2-3, the V gene TRBV5-6; 13 bases are shared with TRBD2. Losses at the gene ends were 4 bases for V and 4 bases for J; bases not matched to a gene: 6. The CDR3 is 16 amino acids. Germline V gene data show CDR1 as SGHDT and CDR2 as YYEEEE. The CDR3 is CASSDLTSGRPDTQYF. The CDR3 nucleotides are TGTGCCAGCAGCGACCTGACTAGCGGGAGGCCAGATACGCAGTATTTT.

This rearrangement joins TRBV27 to TRBJ2-3; TRBD2 matches at 8 bases. Germline V gene sequence: CDR1 MNHEY, CDR2 SMNVEV (reference sequence). The CDR3 consists of 14 residues. V lost 8 bases to trimming and J lost 3 bases; unmatched junction nucleotides: 7. This CDR3 is CASRAGVGTDTQYF. Here the CDR3 DNA reads TGTGCCAGCCGAGCGGGGGTGGGTACAGATACGCAGTATTTT.

The V gene is TRBV7-6, the J gene TRBJ2-5; D remains unclear. The CDR3 extends over 15 amino acids. Per germline, CDR1 SGHVS and CDR2 FNYEAQ. V was trimmed by 1 base and J by 4 bases, leaving 13 bases between them. The CDR3 reads CASSLVLSSTETQYF. The CDR3 DNA reads as TGTGCCAGCAGCTTAGTACTGAGTAGTACAGAGACCCAGTACTTC.

This clone was detected only once. The rearrangement joins TRBV6-5 to TRBJ2-2; no clear D. The CDR3 length is 16 residues. V gave up 0 bases and J gave up 1 base, with 9 bases separating them. The germline CDR1 and CDR2 sequences are MNHEY and SVGAGI. The CDR3 DNA reads as TGTGCCAGCAGTTACTCGCCTAGTCGGAACACCGGGGAGCTGTTTTTT. It specifies CASSYSPSRNTGELFF.

The CDR3 DNA follows: TGTGCCAGCAGCCTAGACGGGACAAACTATGGCTACACCTTC. It codes for CASSLDGTNYGYTF. V and J are TRBV7-2 and TRBJ1-2; tentative D call: TRBD1 (6 bases). The CDR3 covers 14 residues. Germline values: CDR1 SGHTA, CDR2 FQGNSA. V lost 5 bases, J lost 2 bases, and 12 bases lay in between.

The chain employs TRBV11-2 and TRBJ1-5; no clear D. CDR3 length equals 14 residues. Trimming left V 3 bases short and J 3 bases short, with 9 bases between. Per the germline V gene, CDR1 is SGHAT and CDR2 is FQNNGV. The CDR3 protein is CASSLNSDNQPQHF. The CDR3 DNA reads TGTGCCAGCAGCTTGAATTCCGACAATCAGCCCCAGCATTTT.

About this clone itself: The identical CDR3 is also encoded by other nucleotide sequences in the sample. The J gene is TRBJ2-2, the V gene TRBV9; the D gene is possibly TRBD2 (5 bases). Germline CDR1 reads SGDLS; CDR2 reads YYNGEE. The CDR3 contains 14 residues. The germline V and J ends were trimmed by 0 bases and 3 bases, with 6 bases remaining between them. The CDR3 bases are TGTGCCAGCAGCGTAGAGGGAGACACCGGGGAGCTGTTTTTT. This sequence encodes CASSVEGDTGELFF.

This chain joins TRBV30 and TRBJ1-2, with no clear D. The CDR3 loop spans 12 amino acids. V was trimmed by 4 bases and J by 5 bases, leaving 11 bases between them. Germline V gene lookup returns CDR1 GTSNPN and CDR2 SVGIG (reference sequence). The CDR3 nucleotides read TGTGCCTGGACTATGGGTAGTTATGGCTACACCTTC. This sequence encodes CAWTMGSYGYTF.

J is TRBJ1-5 and V is TRBV6-1; a possible D gene is TRBD1 (6 bases). V was pared by 3 bases and J by 4 bases, with 19 bases between. CDR3 size: 17 residues. CDR1 is MNHNS and CDR2 is SASEGT in the germline V gene. The CDR3 here is CASSDYFPRQVNQPQHF. CDR3 coding DNA: TGTGCCAGCAGTGATTATTTTCCGAGACAGGTGAATCAGCCCCAGCATTTT.

V usage is TRBV27 and J usage is TRBJ2-7; TRBD2 agrees at 14 bases. V gave up 7 bases and J gave up 4 bases; unmatched junction bases: 6. Germline loops: CDR1 MNHEY, CDR2 SMNVEV (reference sequence). CDR3 length equals 15 residues. The CDR3 DNA sequence: TGTGCCAGCACCTACGGGACTAGCGGGGGTTACGAGCAGTACTTC. Translating gives CASTYGTSGGYEQYF.

The gene calls are TRBV4-1 and TRBJ2-3; D could derive from TRBD1 or TRBD2 (6 bases each). In germline, CDR1 is MGHRA, CDR2 YSYEKL. The CDR3 is made up of 16 amino acids. The V end was cut by 5 bases, the J end by 3 bases, with 18 bases between. CDR3 DNA sequence: TGCGCCAGCAGCAAAATTGCCGGAGGGGGGACAGATACGCAGTATTTT. This encodes CASSKIAGGGTDTQYF.